Following are 9 T cell receptor beta chains from one sample sequenced in a study of cytomegalovirus exposure and HLA in healthy donors. Primers included in the PCR were 60 Vbeta and 13 Jbeta primers. TCRdb keeps only in-frame clones here, not all; method: immunoSEQ multiplex PCR. The sample records approximately 220,000 clones, approximately 80% being singletons. The source material was PBMCs. These receptors all come from a boy younger than 10 in good health and CMV-seronegative.

This clone was detected once. The gene calls are TRBV5-8 and TRBJ2-3, with TRBD1 identical over 8 bases. Trimming at V came to 3 bases and at J to 3 bases, leaving 12 bases not matched to a gene. In germline, CDR1 is SGHTS, CDR2 YDEGEE. This CDR3 region has 17 residues. CDR3 sequence reads: CASSSSRDRYGTDTQYF. The CDR3, as DNA: TGTGCCAGCAGCTCGTCCCGGGACAGGTACGGGACAGATACGCAGTATTTT.

This clone appeared a few times. V usage is TRBV6-7 and J usage is TRBJ2-7; a weak D match, TRBD1 (5 bases). TRBV6-7 belongs to the ORF category, with a function that is uncertain. This CDR3 spans 18 amino acids. Trimming removed 2 bases at V and 1 base at J, with 21 bases between. The CDR3 sequence: CASSYAGRPHHRSYEQYF. CDR3 sequence (DNA): TGTGCCAGCAGTTACGCCGGACGGCCGCATCACAGGTCCTACGAGCAGTACTTC.

The chain has TRBV2 and TRBJ1-5; weak D call: TRBD1 (5 bases). From germline, CDR1 is SNHLY and CDR2 FYNNEI. This CDR3 has 14 residues. The V and J ends lost 4 bases and 0 bases respectively, with 7 bases between them. The CDR3 DNA reads TGTGCCAGCAGTGGGACACTTAGCAATCAGCCCCAGCATTTT. It translates to CASSGTLSNQPQHF.

In this sample, this clone turned up once. The chain has TRBV6-1 and TRBJ1-5; 8 nucleotides line up with TRBD1. Germline lookup yields CDR1 MNHNS and CDR2 SASEGT. V lost 6 bases to trimming and J lost 2 bases; unmatched junction nucleotides: 6. The CDR3 spans 15 residues. The CDR3 reads CASRVTGGGNQPQHF. Here the CDR3 DNA reads TGTGCCAGCAGGGTCACAGGGGGAGGCAATCAGCCCCAGCATTTT.

This chain joins TRBV6-1 and TRBJ2-2; 8 bases map to TRBD1. V gave up 0 bases and J gave up 4 bases; unmatched junction bases: 7. The germline V gene has CDR1 MNHNS and CDR2 SASEGT. There are 17 residues in the CDR3. The DNA for the CDR3 is TGTGCCAGCAGTGAAGCGGTGACAGGGGCTTTCACCGGGGAGCTGTTTTTT. Translating gives CASSEAVTGAFTGELFF.

The rearrangement joins TRBV2 to TRBJ1-5; 9 nucleotides agree with TRBD1. The germline V gene encodes CDR1 SNHLY and CDR2 FYNNEI. This CDR3 spans 15 amino acids. V was clipped by 6 bases and J by 2 bases; unmatched bases: 5. The DNA of the CDR3 is TGTGCCAGCAGCGGACAGGGGATTGGCAATCAGCCCCAGCATTTT. Residues: CASSGQGIGNQPQHF. The full variable domain, rest sourced from reference TRBV2 and TRBJ1-5, is EPEVTQTPSHQVTQMGQEVILRCVPISNHLYFYWYRQILGQKVEFLVSFYNNEISEKSEIFDDQFSVERPDGSNFTLKIRSTKLEDSAMYFCASSGQGIGNQPQHFGDGTRLSIL.

The chain links TRBV5-4 to TRBJ2-1; 9 bases match TRBD2. The CDR3 is 14 amino acids. V lost 5 bases to trimming and J lost 9 bases; unmatched junction nucleotides: 9. CDR1 and CDR2 (germline): SGHNT, YYREEE (reference sequence). The CDR3 spells CASRGAGGAVEQFF. DNA for the CDR3: TGTGCCAGCAGAGGTGCGGGGGGGGCCGTTGAGCAGTTCTTC.

This chain uses TRBV5-4 with TRBJ2-5, with D perhaps matching TRBD1 (5 bases). CDR1 is SGHNT, CDR2 YYREEE, per germline (reference sequence). The CDR3 covers 13 residues. Trimming removed 2 bases from V and 2 bases from J, with 7 bases in between. CDR3 protein: CASSFRQQETQYF. CDR3 bases: TGTGCCAGCAGCTTTAGACAGCAAGAGACCCAGTACTTC.

The genes are TRBV19 and TRBJ2-7, with TRBD2 matching over 7 bases. Germline V gene data show CDR1 as LNHDA and CDR2 as SQIVND (reference sequence). This CDR3 comprises 16 residues. V shed 1 base, J shed 1 base, and the junction held 7 bases outside the gene matches. The DNA of the CDR3 is TGTGCCAGTAGTATAGGATTGGCTAGCGGATCCTACGAGCAGTACTTC. Translation: CASSIGLASGSYEQYF.